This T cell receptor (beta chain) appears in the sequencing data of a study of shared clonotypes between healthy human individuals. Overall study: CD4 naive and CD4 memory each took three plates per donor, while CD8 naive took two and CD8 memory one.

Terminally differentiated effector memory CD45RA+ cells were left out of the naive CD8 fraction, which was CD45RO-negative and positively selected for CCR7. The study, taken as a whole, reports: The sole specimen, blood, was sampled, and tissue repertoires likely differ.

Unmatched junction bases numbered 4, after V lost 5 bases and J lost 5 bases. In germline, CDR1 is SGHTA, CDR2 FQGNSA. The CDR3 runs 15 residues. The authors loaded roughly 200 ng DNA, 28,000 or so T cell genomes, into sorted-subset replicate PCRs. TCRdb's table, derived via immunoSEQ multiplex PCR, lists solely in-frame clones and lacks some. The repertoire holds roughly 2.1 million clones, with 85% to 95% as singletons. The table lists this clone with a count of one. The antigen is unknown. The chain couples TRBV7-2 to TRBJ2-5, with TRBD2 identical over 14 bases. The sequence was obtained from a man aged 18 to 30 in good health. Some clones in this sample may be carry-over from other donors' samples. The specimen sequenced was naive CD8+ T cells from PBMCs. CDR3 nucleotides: TGTGCCAGCAGCGACTGGACTAGCGGGAGGGAGACCCAGTACTTC. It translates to CASSDWTSGRETQYF.